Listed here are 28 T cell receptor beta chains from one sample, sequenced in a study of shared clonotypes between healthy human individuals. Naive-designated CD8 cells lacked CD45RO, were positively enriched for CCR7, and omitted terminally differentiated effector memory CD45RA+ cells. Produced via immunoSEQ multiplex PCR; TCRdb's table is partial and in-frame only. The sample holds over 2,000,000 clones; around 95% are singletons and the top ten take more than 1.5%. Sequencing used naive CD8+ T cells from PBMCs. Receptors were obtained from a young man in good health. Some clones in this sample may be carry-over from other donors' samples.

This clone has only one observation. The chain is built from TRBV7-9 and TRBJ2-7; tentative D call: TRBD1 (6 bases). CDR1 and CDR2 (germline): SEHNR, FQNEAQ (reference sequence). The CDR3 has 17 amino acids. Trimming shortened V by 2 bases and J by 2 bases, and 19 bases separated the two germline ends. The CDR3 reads CASSLTTGQINTYEQYF. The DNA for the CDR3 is TGTGCCAGCAGCTTAACGACTGGACAGATCAATACCTACGAGCAGTACTTC.

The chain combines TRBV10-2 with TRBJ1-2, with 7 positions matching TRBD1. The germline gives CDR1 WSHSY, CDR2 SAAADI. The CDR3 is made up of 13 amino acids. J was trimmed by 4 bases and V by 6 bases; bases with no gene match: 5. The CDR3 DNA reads TGCGCCAGCAGCCCCGGGACAGCCTATGGCTACACCTTC. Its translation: CASSPGTAYGYTF.

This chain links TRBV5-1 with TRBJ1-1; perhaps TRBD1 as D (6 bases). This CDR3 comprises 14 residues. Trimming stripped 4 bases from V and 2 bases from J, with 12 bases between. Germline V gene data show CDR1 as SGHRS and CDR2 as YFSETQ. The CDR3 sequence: CASSHPGDNTEAFF. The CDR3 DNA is TGCGCCAGCAGCCATCCAGGGGACAACACTGAAGCTTTCTTT.

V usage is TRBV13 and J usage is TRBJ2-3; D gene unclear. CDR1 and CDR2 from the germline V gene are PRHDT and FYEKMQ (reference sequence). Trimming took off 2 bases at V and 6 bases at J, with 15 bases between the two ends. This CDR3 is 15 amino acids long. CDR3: CASSLWPPSFDTQYF. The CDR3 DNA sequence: TGTGCCAGCAGCTTATGGCCTCCCTCTTTTGATACGCAGTATTTT.

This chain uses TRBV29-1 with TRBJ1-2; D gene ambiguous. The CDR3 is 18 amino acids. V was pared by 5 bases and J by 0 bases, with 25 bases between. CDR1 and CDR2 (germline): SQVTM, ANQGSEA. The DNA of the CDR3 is TGCAGCGTTCCGTCTAATGGGAGCCCCCATCGGCCTAACTATGGCTACACCTTC. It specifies CSVPSNGSPHRPNYGYTF.

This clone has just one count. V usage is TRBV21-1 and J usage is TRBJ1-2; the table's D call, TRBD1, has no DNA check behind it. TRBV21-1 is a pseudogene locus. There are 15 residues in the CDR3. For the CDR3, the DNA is TGTGCCAGCAGCAAGCCCAGGGGGGCTAACTATGGCTACACCTTC. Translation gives CASSKPRGANYGYTF.

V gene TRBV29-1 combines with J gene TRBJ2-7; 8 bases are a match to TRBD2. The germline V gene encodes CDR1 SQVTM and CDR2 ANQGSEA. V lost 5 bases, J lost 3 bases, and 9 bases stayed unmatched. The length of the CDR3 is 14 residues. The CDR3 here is CSVKTAGDYYEQYF. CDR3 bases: TGCAGCGTTAAAACAGCGGGAGATTACTACGAGCAGTACTTC.

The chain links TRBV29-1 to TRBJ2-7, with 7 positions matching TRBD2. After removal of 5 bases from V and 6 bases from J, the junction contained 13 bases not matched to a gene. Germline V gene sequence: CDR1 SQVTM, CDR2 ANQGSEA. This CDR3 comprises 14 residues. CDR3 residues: CSVQPSGVLLEQYF. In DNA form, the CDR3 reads TGCAGCGTTCAACCTAGCGGTGTGCTACTCGAGCAGTACTTC.

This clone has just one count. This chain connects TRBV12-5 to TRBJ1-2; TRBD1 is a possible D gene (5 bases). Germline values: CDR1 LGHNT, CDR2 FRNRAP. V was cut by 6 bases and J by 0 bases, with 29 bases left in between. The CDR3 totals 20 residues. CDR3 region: CASGPTTLTGSLLANYGYTF. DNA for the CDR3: TGTGCTAGTGGCCCCACCACGCTTACAGGATCCCTACTAGCTAACTATGGCTACACCTTC.

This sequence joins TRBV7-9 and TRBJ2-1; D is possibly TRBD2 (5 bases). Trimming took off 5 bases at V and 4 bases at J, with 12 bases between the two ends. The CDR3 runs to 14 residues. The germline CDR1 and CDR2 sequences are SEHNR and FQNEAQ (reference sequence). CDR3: CASSHGAAYNEQFF. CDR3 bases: TGTGCCAGCAGCCATGGAGCGGCTTACAATGAGCAGTTCTTC. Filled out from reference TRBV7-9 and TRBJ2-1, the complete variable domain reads DTGVSQNPRHKITKRGQNVTFRCDPISEHNRLYWYRQTLGQGPEFLTYFQNEAQLEKSRLLSDRFSAERPKGSFSTLEIQRTEQGDSAMYLCASSHGAAYNEQFFGPGTRLTVL.

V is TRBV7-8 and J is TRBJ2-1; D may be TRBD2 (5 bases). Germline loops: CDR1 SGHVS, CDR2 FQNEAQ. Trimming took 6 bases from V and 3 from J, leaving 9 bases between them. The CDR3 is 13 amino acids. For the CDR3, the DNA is TGTGCCAGCAGAAACCGGGACTACAATGAGCAGTTCTTC. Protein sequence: CASRNRDYNEQFF.

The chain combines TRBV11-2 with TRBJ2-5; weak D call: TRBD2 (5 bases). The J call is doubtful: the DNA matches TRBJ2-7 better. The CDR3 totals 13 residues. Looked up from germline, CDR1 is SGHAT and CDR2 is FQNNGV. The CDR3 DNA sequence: TGTGCCAGCAGCCCCCGGAGGAACTACGAGCAGTACTTC. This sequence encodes CASSPRRNYEQYF.

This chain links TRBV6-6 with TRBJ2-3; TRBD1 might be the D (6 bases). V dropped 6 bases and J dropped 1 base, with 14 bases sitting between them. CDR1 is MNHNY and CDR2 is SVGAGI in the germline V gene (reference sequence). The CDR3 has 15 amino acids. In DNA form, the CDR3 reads TGTGCCAGCAGGGACAGCAAACAAGGCACAGATACGCAGTATTTT. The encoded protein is CASRDSKQGTDTQYF.

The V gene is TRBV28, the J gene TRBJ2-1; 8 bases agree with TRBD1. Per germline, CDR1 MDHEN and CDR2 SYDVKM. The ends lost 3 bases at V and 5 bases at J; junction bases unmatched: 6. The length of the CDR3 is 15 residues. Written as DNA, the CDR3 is TGTGCCAGCAGTTTGTACAGGGGGTCCGACAATGAGCAGTTCTTC. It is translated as CASSLYRGSDNEQFF.

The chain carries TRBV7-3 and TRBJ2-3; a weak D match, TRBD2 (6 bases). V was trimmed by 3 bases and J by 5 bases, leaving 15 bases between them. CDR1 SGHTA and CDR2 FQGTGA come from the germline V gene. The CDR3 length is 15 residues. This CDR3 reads CASSFFSSRGDTQYF. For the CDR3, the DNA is TGTGCCAGCAGCTTTTTCTCTTCGCGGGGAGATACGCAGTATTTT. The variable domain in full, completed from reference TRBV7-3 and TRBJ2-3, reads GAGVSQTPSNKVTEKGKYVELRCDPISGHTALYWYRQSLGQGPEFLIYFQGTGAADDSGLPNDRFFAVRPEGSVSTLKIQRTERGDSAVYLCASSFFSSRGDTQYFGPGTRLTVL.

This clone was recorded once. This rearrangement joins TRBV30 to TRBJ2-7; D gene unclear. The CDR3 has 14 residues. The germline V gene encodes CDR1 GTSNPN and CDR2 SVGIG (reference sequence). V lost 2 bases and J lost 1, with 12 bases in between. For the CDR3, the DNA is TGTGCCTGGAGTCCCCCCGTTTTATCCTACGAGCAGTACTTC. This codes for CAWSPPVLSYEQYF.

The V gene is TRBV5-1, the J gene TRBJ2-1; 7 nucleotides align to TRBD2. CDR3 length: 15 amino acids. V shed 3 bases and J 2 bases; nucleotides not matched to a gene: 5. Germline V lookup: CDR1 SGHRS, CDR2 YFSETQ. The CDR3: CASSSERDAYNEQFF. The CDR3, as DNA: TGCGCCAGCAGCTCCGAGCGGGACGCCTACAATGAGCAGTTCTTC.

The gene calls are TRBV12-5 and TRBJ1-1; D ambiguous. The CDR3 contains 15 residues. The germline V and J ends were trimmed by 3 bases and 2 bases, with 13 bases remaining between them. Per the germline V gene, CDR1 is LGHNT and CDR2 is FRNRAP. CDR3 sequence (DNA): TGTGCTAGTGGTTTCTGGGTGGGTGGAAACACTGAAGCTTTCTTT. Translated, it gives CASGFWVGGNTEAFF. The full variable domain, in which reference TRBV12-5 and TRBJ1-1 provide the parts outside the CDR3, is DARVTQTPRHKVTEMGQEVTMRCQPILGHNTVFWYRQTMMQGLELLAYFRNRAPLDDSGMPKDRFSAEMPDATLATLKIQPSEPRDSAVYFCASGFWVGGNTEAFFGQGTRLTVV.

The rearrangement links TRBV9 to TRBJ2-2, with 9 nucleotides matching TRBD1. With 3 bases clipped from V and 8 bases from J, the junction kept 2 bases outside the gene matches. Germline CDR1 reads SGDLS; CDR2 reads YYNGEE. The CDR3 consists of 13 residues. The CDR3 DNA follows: TGTGCCAGCAGCGGGACAGGGGCTGGGGAGCTGTTTTTT. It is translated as CASSGTGAGELFF.

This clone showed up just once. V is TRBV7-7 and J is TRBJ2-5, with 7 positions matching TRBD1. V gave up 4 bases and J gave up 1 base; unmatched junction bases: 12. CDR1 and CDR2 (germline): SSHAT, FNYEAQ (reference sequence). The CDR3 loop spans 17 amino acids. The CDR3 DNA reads TGTGCCAGCAGCTCGACAACCGGGACAGAGATCCAAGAGACCCAGTACTTC. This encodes CASSSTTGTEIQETQYF.

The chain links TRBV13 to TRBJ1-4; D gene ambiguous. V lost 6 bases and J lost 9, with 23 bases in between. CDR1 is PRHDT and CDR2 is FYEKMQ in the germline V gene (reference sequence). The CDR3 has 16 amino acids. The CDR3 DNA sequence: TGTGCCAGCAGTAAGGAGGAGGGAGGCTACGGTAAAAAACTGTTTTTT. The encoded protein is CASSKEEGGYGKKLFF. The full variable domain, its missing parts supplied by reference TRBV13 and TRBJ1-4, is AAGVIQSPRHLIKEKRETATLKCYPIPRHDTVYWYQQGPGQDPQFLISFYEKMQSDKGSIPDRFSAQQFSDYHSELNMSSLELGDSALYFCASSKEEGGYGKKLFFGSGTQLSVL.

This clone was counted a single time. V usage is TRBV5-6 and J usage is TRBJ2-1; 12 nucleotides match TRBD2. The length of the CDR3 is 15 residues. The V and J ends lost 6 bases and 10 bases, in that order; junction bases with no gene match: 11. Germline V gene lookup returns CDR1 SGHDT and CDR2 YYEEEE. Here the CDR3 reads CASNPRTSGVLEQFF. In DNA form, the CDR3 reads TGTGCCAGCAACCCAAGGACTAGCGGGGTCCTGGAGCAGTTCTTC.

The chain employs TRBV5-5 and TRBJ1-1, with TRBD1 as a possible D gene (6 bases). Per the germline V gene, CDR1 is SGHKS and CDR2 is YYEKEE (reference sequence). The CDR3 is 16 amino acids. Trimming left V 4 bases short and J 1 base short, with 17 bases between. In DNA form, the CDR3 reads TGTGCCAGCAGCCTCACCCCGGGACACCGGAACACTGAAGCTTTCTTT. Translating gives CASSLTPGHRNTEAFF.

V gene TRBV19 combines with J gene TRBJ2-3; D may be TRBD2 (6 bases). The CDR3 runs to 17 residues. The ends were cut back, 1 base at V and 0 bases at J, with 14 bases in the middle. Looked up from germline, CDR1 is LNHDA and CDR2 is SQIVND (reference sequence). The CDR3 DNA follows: TGTGCCAGTAGTATAGGAATCGGGGGAGCTAGCACAGATACGCAGTATTTT. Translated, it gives CASSIGIGGASTDTQYF.

CDR3 sequence (DNA): TGTGCCAGCAAAAACCGGGACGGGGGAGACTACGAGCAGTACTTC. Protein sequence: CASKNRDGGDYEQYF. The rearrangement joins TRBV5-4 to TRBJ2-7; D possibly corresponds to TRBD2 (6 bases). Germline CDR1 and CDR2: SGHNT and YYREEE (reference sequence). V gave up 6 bases and J gave up 3 bases, with 19 bases separating them. The CDR3 consists of 15 residues.

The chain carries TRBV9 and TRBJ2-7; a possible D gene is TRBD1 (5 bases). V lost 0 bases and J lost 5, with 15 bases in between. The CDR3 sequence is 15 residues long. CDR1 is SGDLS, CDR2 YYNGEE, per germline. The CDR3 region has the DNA TGTGCCAGCAGCGTAGAACCAGGGTGGCTGAACGAGCAGTACTTC. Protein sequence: CASSVEPGWLNEQYF.

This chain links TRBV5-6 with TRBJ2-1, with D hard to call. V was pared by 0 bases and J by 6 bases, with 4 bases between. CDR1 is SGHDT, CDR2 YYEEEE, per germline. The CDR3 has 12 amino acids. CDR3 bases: TGTGCCAGCAGCTTGGCAGTCAATGAGCAGTTCTTC. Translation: CASSLAVNEQFF.

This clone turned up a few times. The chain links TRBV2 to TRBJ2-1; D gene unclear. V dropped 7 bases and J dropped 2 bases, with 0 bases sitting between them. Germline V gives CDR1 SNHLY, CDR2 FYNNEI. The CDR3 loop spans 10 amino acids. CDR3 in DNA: TGTGCCAGCACCTACAATGAGCAGTTCTTC. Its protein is CASTYNEQFF. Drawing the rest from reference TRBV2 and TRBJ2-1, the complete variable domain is EPEVTQTPSHQVTQMGQEVILRCVPISNHLYFYWYRQILGQKVEFLVSFYNNEISEKSEIFDDQFSVERPDGSNFTLKIRSTKLEDSAMYFCASTYNEQFFGPGTRLTVL.